This passage covers 12 T cell receptor beta chains from one sample sequenced in a study of blood T cell repertoires in COVID-19. Some clones are missing from TCRdb's copy, which holds only in-frame ones; the method was immunoSEQ multiplex PCR. The sample holds roughly 260,000 clones, 80% to 95% seen once. Sequencing used peripheral blood. Receptors were obtained from a person in their late teens or twenties with COVID-19, enrolled during active disease.

The rearrangement joins TRBV3-1 (or the pseudogene TRBV3-2) to TRBJ1-1; D is uncertain. Germline assignment: CDR1 LGHDT and CDR2 YNNKEL (reference sequence). CDR3 length: 12 amino acids. Between the trimmed V and J ends, which lost 2 bases and 7 bases, there was a span of 8 bases. The CDR3 sequence: CASSQPRGEAFF. CDR3 coding DNA: TGTGCCAGCAGCCAACCCCGGGGTGAAGCTTTCTTT.

The chain employs TRBV6-5 and TRBJ1-6, with D maybe TRBD1 (5 bases). The length of the CDR3 is 14 residues. Between the trimmed V and J ends, which lost 6 bases and 2 bases, there was a span of 8 bases. Germline values: CDR1 MNHEY, CDR2 SVGAGI. The CDR3 region has the DNA TGTGCCAGCAGAGGACAAACCTATAATTCACCCCTCCACTTT. Amino acid sequence: CASRGQTYNSPLHF.

The V and J genes are TRBV28 and TRBJ2-7, with 7 bases matching TRBD2. The V gene's germline CDR1 is MDHEN and CDR2 SYDVKM. J was trimmed by 6 bases and V by 4 bases; bases with no gene match: 9. The CDR3 runs 14 residues. The CDR3 here is CASSSLIGTIEQYF. The CDR3 coding sequence is TGTGCCAGCAGTTCCCTAATCGGGACTATCGAGCAGTACTTC.

This clone appeared once. The chain couples TRBV27 to TRBJ2-1, with TRBD2 matching 13 bases. V shed 6 bases, J shed 1 base, and the junction held 9 bases outside the gene matches. Germline V CDR1 and CDR2: MNHEY, SMNVEV (reference sequence). The CDR3 runs to 18 residues. The CDR3 sequence is CASRAGTSGIGSYNEQFF. Here the CDR3 DNA reads TGTGCCAGCAGGGCCGGGACTAGCGGGATAGGGTCCTACAATGAGCAGTTCTTC.

This clone has more than one count but fewer than ten. The chain links TRBV25-1 to TRBJ2-3; 12 positions match TRBD2. V lost 2 bases and J lost 2; bases outside the gene matches: 8. The CDR3 totals 18 residues. CDR1 is MGHDK, CDR2 SYGVNS, per germline. CDR3 nucleotide sequence: TGTGCCAGCAGTGAACCCCTAGCGGGAGGGCCGAACACAGATACGCAGTATTTT. It yields the protein CASSEPLAGGPNTDTQYF.

The chain's CDR3 is CASSLVTGGNTIYF. As DNA, the CDR3 is TGTGCCAGCAGTTTAGTTACGGGGGGAAACACCATATATTTT. V and J are TRBV28 and TRBJ1-3; no reliable D call. The V and J ends lost 2 bases and 4 bases respectively, with 9 bases between them. This CDR3 spans 14 amino acids. Germline V gives CDR1 MDHEN, CDR2 SYDVKM.

This sequence joins TRBV5-1 and TRBJ2-7; TRBD2 is a possible D gene (5 bases). Germline CDR1 and CDR2: SGHRS and YFSETQ. Trimming cost V 4 bases and J 3 bases, with 14 bases left between them. This CDR3 has 14 amino acids. The CDR3 spells CASSHPGSGYEQYF. CDR3 bases: TGCGCCAGCAGCCACCCTGGGAGCGGCTACGAGCAGTACTTC.

V is TRBV10-2 and J is TRBJ2-7, with D tentatively TRBD2 (6 bases). Germline CDR1 and CDR2: WSHSY and SAAADI. V dropped 4 bases and J dropped 2 bases, with 12 bases sitting between them. This CDR3 is 14 amino acids long. The CDR3 region has the DNA TGCGCCAGCAGTGTCGGGACTTCTGCCTACGAGCAGTACTTC. Translation: CASSVGTSAYEQYF.

The chain recombines TRBV13 with TRBJ2-3; TRBD2 matches at 8 bases. Germline-derived CDR1 and CDR2 are PRHDT and FYEKMQ (reference sequence). V was clipped by 5 bases and J by 2 bases; unmatched bases: 12. The CDR3 runs 17 residues. The CDR3 coding sequence is TGTGCCAGCAGCGTTCCCGGGTTAGCGGGATCCACAGATACGCAGTATTTT. Protein product: CASSVPGLAGSTDTQYF.

This clone was detected only a few times. V and J are TRBV11-3 and TRBJ1-1; D not certain. The CDR3 runs to 12 residues. V was clipped by 1 base and J by 3 bases, with 3 bases between them. CDR1 is SGHNT, CDR2 YENEEA, per germline. CDR3 nucleotide sequence: TGTGCCAGCAGCTTAGGAGACACTGAAGCTTTCTTT. Its translation: CASSLGDTEAFF.

The genes are TRBV2 and TRBJ2-3; D call uncertain. Germline V gene sequence: CDR1 SNHLY, CDR2 FYNNEI. The CDR3 consists of 14 residues. Deletions cut 4 bases from V and 0 bases from J, with 8 bases between. CDR3 coding DNA: TGTGCCAGCAGTGCGATAGCTAGCACAGATACGCAGTATTTT. Encoded protein: CASSAIASTDTQYF. The complete variable domain, with remaining parts taken from reference TRBV2 and TRBJ2-3, reads EPEVTQTPSHQVTQMGQEVILRCVPISNHLYFYWYRQILGQKVEFLVSFYNNEISEKSEIFDDQFSVERPDGSNFTLKIRSTKLEDSAMYFCASSAIASTDTQYFGPGTRLTVL.

The chain employs TRBV5-1 and TRBJ2-1; tentative D call: TRBD2 (7 bases). Germline CDR1 and CDR2: SGHRS and YFSETQ. The germline V and J ends were trimmed by 5 bases and 9 bases, with 9 bases remaining between them. The CDR3 is made up of 11 amino acids. CDR3 coding DNA: TGCGCCAGCAGGGGGGGGCGTGAGCAGTTCTTC. As protein: CASRGGREQFF.